Listed below are T cell receptor beta chains from one sample, sequenced in a study of a mutant IDH1 vaccine in newly diagnosed glioma. The protocol was immunoSEQ multiplex PCR, while the TCRdb copy is restricted to in-frame clones and leaves out a portion. Of some 130,000 clones listed, around three quarters are singletons. The antigens of these receptors remain unknown. The source material was PBMCs, sampled from a glioma patient whose treatment included an IDH1 peptide vaccine. Receptor source: a middle-aged man with glioma. CDR3s include the opening cysteine and the closing phenylalanine or tryptophan. The D gene is left open where the match is weak. Only some rows state a clone size, as once, few, many or a class for expanded clones.

D	size	J	V	CDR3	DNA
TRBD2	many	TRBJ2-1	TRBV4-2	CASSLELAGDEQFF	TGTGCCAGCAGCTTGGAGCTAGCGGGCGATGAGCAGTTCTTC
TRBD2	-	TRBJ2-3	TRBV10-3	CAILVASGSTDTQYF	TGTGCCATCCTGGTGGCTAGCGGTAGCACAGATACGCAGTATTTT
TRBD1	-	TRBJ2-7	TRBV5-6	CASSLSPTGYYEQYF	TGTGCCAGCAGCTTGAGCCCGACAGGGTACTACGAGCAGTACTTC
-	-	TRBJ2-1	TRBV28	CASSSRGEQFF	TGTGCCAGCAGTTCTCGGGGTGAGCAGTTCTTC
TRBD1	-	TRBJ1-1	TRBV7-9	CASSLIQTGPMNTEAFF	TGTGCCAGCAGCTTAATTCAGACAGGGCCGATGAACACTGAAGCTTTCTTT
-	-	TRBJ1-2	TRBV7-9	CASSLDTAEGYTF	TGTGCCAGCAGCTTAGACACGGCCGAGGGCTACACCTTC
-	-	TRBJ1-5	TRBV30	CAWSAPGPNQPQHF	TGTGCCTGGAGTGCCCCCGGGCCCAATCAGCCCCAGCATTTT
TRBD1	-	TRBJ2-5	TRBV6-5	CASKGQGVDQETQYF	TGTGCCAGCAAAGGACAGGGGGTGGACCAAGAGACCCAGTACTTC
TRBD2	-	TRBJ2-1	TRBV7-7	CASSSLPSGSPINEQFF	TGTGCTAGCAGCTCCCTTCCTAGCGGGAGCCCAATCAATGAGCAGTTCTTC
TRBD1	-	TRBJ2-6	TRBV4-1	CASSQGWDRRSGANVLTF	TGCGCCAGCAGCCAAGGCTGGGACAGGCGCTCTGGGGCCAACGTCCTGACTTTC